The clone carrying this TCR beta chain showed up just a few times. The antigen is undetermined. The data belong to a study of OX40 agonist ivuxolimab in advanced cancers. Study-level points and caveats: CD8+ T cells (on average) carried more expanded clones than CD4+ T cells.

The CDR3 is 16 amino acids. V lost 4 bases and J 1 base, leaving 13 bases between the germline ends. The germline CDR1 and CDR2 sequences are MNHNY and SVGAGI (reference sequence). Profiling relied on immunoSEQ multiplex PCR, and the TCRdb table lists in-frame clones only, not all of them. This table holds around 47,000 clones, 84% found once. This clonotype was sampled from an adult with an advanced solid tumor such as melanoma, head and neck, liver or kidney cancer. Sequenced here: CD4+ or CD8+ T cells sorted from blood, sampled in a trial of the OX40 agonist ivuxolimab. The V call is TRBV6-6, the J call TRBJ2-2; tentatively, D is TRBD1 (6 bases). The CDR3 protein is CASSFPPGVNTGELFF. The CDR3 nucleotides are TGTGCCAGCAGTTTCCCTCCAGGGGTGAACACCGGGGAGCTGTTTTTT.